The clone carrying this T cell receptor beta chain turned up a few times. The target antigen is unknown. As the method for making TCR beta libraries, quantitative 5'-RACE with molecular barcodes was used. TCRdb redid the calling of the 5' RACE reads with MiXCR, one entry per CDR3 protein. The sample lists 200,000 to 250,000 distinct CDR3 sequences, around 24% occurring once. The data stem from a study of CD8 T cells in ankylosing spondylitis. Study results and caveats: Enrichment of disease-linked clones was reportedly significant in matched ankylosing spondylitis synovial fluid. There was a TCR beta motif, made of 7 or 8 highly homologous variants, that appeared characteristic of ankylosing spondylitis blood.

CDR3 length: 15 amino acids. Trimming took 0 bases from V and 5 from J; bases not matched to a gene: 5. Germline CDR1 is SGHRS and CDR2 is YFSETQ. The receptor was derived from a male donor with ankylosing spondylitis or in good health (not recorded which). This sequence joins TRBV5-1 and TRBJ2-7; 10 bases align to TRBD2. The sequenced sample consisted of blood, either unsorted or a sorted T cell fraction (not recorded which). The CDR3 here is CASSLEASGSHEQYF. CDR3 bases: TGCGCCAGCAGCTTGGAGGCTAGCGGGAGTCACGAGCAGTACTTC.